A selection of T cell receptor beta chains follows, all from one sample in a study of OX40 agonist ivuxolimab in advanced cancers. Assay: immunoSEQ multiplex PCR; the TCRdb copy retains only in-frame clones and omits some. The data hold some 90,000 clones, with roughly 91% observed a single time. The sequencing here drew on CD4+ or CD8+ T cells sorted from blood, taken in a trial of the OX40 agonist ivuxolimab. The source is an adult with an advanced solid tumor such as melanoma, head and neck, liver or kidney cancer. Both conserved end residues are part of each CDR3. Each record gives: J gene, D gene, V gene, clone size, CDR3 protein, CDR3 DNA. D genes are given only for firm matches. Clone size is not always given. Where it is, it says once, few, many or a class for expanded clones.

TRBJ1-1 | - | TRBV5-4 | - | CASSLEDTEAFF | TGTGCCAGCAGCTTGGAGGACACTGAAGCTTTCTTT
TRBJ2-3 | - | TRBV27 | - | CASSNRRDTQYF | TGTGCCAGCAGTAACCGGCGGGATACGCAGTATTTT
TRBJ1-5 | TRBD1 | TRBV19 | - | CASSIDMAGQGNQPQHF | TGTGCCAGTAGTATAGATATGGCGGGACAGGGGAATCAGCCCCAGCATTTT
TRBJ2-1 | - | TRBV23-1 | - | CASSQSVGVYNEQFF | TGCGCCAGCAGTCAATCGGTGGGAGTTTATAATGAGCAGTTCTTC
TRBJ2-3 | - | TRBV27 | - | CASSLLMGGWTTDTQYF | TGTGCCAGCAGTTTATTGATGGGGGGATGGACCACAGATACGCAGTATTTT
TRBJ2-3 | - | TRBV15 | - | CATSATGSRTTDTQYF | TGTGCCACCAGCGCCACCGGCTCACGAACCACAGATACGCAGTATTTT
TRBJ1-2 | - | TRBV28 | - | CASNIPGTPGYGYTF | TGTGCCAGCAATATACCCGGGACACCCGGTTATGGCTACACCTTC
TRBJ1-5 | TRBD1 | TRBV6-1 | - | CASSAGGGQPQHF | TGTGCCAGCAGCGCAGGGGGCGGACAGCCCCAGCATTTT
TRBJ1-5 | - | TRBV25-1 | - | CASSGYHDQPQHF | TGTGCCAGCAGTGGATATCACGATCAGCCCCAGCATTTT
TRBJ1-1 | TRBD1 | TRBV19 | - | CASSIHRGQVSTNTEAFF | TGTGCCAGTAGTATCCACCGGGGACAGGTATCTACGAACACTGAAGCTTTCTTT
TRBJ2-3 | - | TRBV28 | - | CASSLFRSTDTQYF | TGTGCCAGCAGTTTATTTAGGAGCACAGATACGCAGTATTTT
TRBJ2-7 | TRBD2 | TRBV19 | once | CASSYSGSSYEQYF | TGTGCCAGTAGTTATAGCGGGAGCTCCTACGAGCAGTACTTC
TRBJ2-5 | TRBD1 | TRBV7-2 | - | CASSSNRGQETQYF | TGTGCCAGCAGCTCCAACAGGGGGCAAGAGACCCAGTACTTC
TRBJ1-1 | - | TRBV5-6 | - | CASSSWGTNTEAFF | TGTGCCAGCAGCTCCTGGGGGACGAACACTGAAGCTTTCTTT
TRBJ2-2 | TRBD1 | TRBV6-5 | - | CASSYPGGPGELFF | TGTGCCAGCAGTTATCCAGGGGGCCCCGGGGAGCTGTTTTTT
TRBJ2-3 | - | TRBV5-1 | - | CASSLVVSGTDTQYF | TGCGCCAGCAGCTTGGTTGTCAGCGGCACAGATACGCAGTATTTT
TRBJ2-3 | - | TRBV7-2 | - | CASIKSRTDTQYF | TGTGCCAGCATCAAGAGCAGGACAGATACGCAGTATTTT
TRBJ1-2 | - | TRBV30 | - | CAWSRGGLTSYTF | TGTGCCTGGAGTCGAGGGGGTTTGACAAGCTACACCTTC
TRBJ1-3 | - | TRBV6-5 | - | CASSYNGQRGNTIYF | TGTGCCAGCAGTTACAACGGCCAGCGAGGAAACACCATATATTTT
TRBJ2-2 | TRBD1 | TRBV28 | once | CASSSGQGANTGELFF | TGTGCCAGCAGTTCGGGACAGGGGGCGAACACCGGGGAGCTGTTTTTT
TRBJ1-2 | TRBD1 | TRBV28 | - | CASNMQGNRGYGYTF | TGTGCCAGCAACATGCAGGGTAACAGGGGCTATGGCTACACCTTC
TRBJ1-5 | - | TRBV28 | - | CASSKMVVNQPQHF | TGTGCCAGCAGTAAAATGGTGGTTAATCAGCCCCAGCATTTT
TRBJ2-1 | - | TRBV7-2 | - | CASSLVAQGSHNEQFF | TGTGCCAGCAGCTTAGTCGCGCAGGGTTCCCACAATGAGCAGTTCTTC
TRBJ2-1 | TRBD2 | TRBV2 | - | CASRWGLGHNEQFF | TGTGCCAGCAGGTGGGGACTAGGGCACAATGAGCAGTTCTTC
TRBJ1-4 | TRBD1 | TRBV11-1 | - | CASSSDRGNEKLFF | TGTGCCAGCAGCTCCGACAGGGGTAATGAAAAACTGTTTTTT
TRBJ2-7 | TRBD2 | TRBV5-1 | - | CASRRGSGTRGYEQYF | TGCGCCAGCAGGCGGGGATCTGGGACTAGGGGTTACGAGCAGTACTTC
TRBJ1-4 | - | TRBV18 | - | CASSPRPSTNEKLFF | TGTGCCAGCTCACCCCGTCCATCAACTAATGAAAAACTGTTTTTT